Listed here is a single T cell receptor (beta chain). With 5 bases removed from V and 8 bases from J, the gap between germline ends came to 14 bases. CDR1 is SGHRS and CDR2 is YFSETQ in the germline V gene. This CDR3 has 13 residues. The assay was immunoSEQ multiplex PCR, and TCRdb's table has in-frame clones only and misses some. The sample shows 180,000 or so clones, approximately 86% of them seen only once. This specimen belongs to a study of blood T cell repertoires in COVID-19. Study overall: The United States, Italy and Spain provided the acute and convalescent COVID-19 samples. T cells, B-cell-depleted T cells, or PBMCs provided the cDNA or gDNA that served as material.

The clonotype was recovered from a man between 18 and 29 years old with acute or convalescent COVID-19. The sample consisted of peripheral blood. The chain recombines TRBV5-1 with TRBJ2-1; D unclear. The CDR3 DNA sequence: TGCGCCAGCAGGGTTGTCTATCCCGATGAGCAGTTCTTC. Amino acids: CASRVVYPDEQFF. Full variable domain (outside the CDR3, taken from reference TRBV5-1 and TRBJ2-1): KAGVTQTPRYLIKTRGQQVTLSCSPISGHRSVSWYQQTPGQGLQFLFEYFSETQRNKGNFPGRFSGRQFSNSRSEMNVSTLELGDSALYLCASRVVYPDEQFFGPGTRLTVL.